The 7 T cell receptor beta chains listed next were all sequenced from one sample in a study of control samples from healthy donors and cancer patients. Libraries were prepared by immunoSEQ multiplex PCR; TCRdb keeps only in-frame clonotypes and omits some of them. The table has fewer than 200,000 clones, roughly nine tenths seen once. The sample consisted of blood. These receptors were collected from a man younger than 45 in good health.

The gene calls are TRBV30 and TRBJ2-1; no reliable D call. The V end was cut by 6 bases, the J end by 0 bases, with 6 bases between. Germline lookup yields CDR1 GTSNPN and CDR2 SVGIG (reference sequence). The CDR3 extends over 12 amino acids. The CDR3 sequence is CACLGSYNEQFF. CDR3 DNA sequence: TGTGCCTGCCTCGGCTCCTACAATGAGCAGTTCTTC.

The chain carries TRBV27 and TRBJ2-7; 11 bases are a match to TRBD2. The CDR3 spans 13 residues. V was clipped by 4 bases and J by 9 bases; unmatched bases: 5. The V gene's germline CDR1 is MNHEY and CDR2 SMNVEV (reference sequence). CDR3 sequence reads: CASSSRLAGWQYF. CDR3 nucleotide sequence: TGTGCCAGCAGTTCACGACTAGCGGGATGGCAGTACTTC.

This clone was found a few times. The gene calls are TRBV30 and TRBJ2-7, with 7 positions matching TRBD2. The V segment lost 2 bases and the J segment 7 bases; nucleotides outside the gene matches: 14. Germline assignment: CDR1 GTSNPN and CDR2 SVGIG (reference sequence). The CDR3 length is 15 residues. The chain's CDR3 is CAWSPHTAGKWEQYF. Here the CDR3 DNA reads TGTGCCTGGAGTCCCCATACAGCGGGGAAATGGGAGCAGTACTTC.

V is TRBV27 and J is TRBJ2-3; possible D gene TRBD2, 5 bases. The CDR3 loop spans 14 amino acids. Germline CDR1 and CDR2: MNHEY and SMNVEV (reference sequence). The germline V and J ends were trimmed by 5 bases and 0 bases, with 9 bases remaining between them. In DNA form, the CDR3 reads TGTGCCAGCAGTCTGGGGAGAAGCACAGATACGCAGTATTTT. It translates to CASSLGRSTDTQYF.

J is TRBJ2-7 and V is TRBV2; maybe TRBD2 (6 bases). This CDR3 region has 16 residues. Trimming stripped 6 bases from V and 6 bases from J, with 24 bases between. The germline CDR1 and CDR2 sequences are SNHLY and FYNNEI. CDR3 region: CASRAAGRQTKSEQYF. CDR3 coding DNA: TGTGCCAGCAGGGCAGCGGGCCGCCAGACGAAGTCCGAGCAGTACTTC.

V is TRBV5-4 and J is TRBJ2-1; D perhaps matches TRBD2 (6 bases). V was shortened by 2 bases and J by 6 bases, with 12 bases between the two germline ends. The length of the CDR3 is 14 residues. Germline loops: CDR1 SGHNT, CDR2 YYREEE (reference sequence). The CDR3: CASSLTSTSNEQFF. Written as DNA, the CDR3 is TGTGCCAGCAGCTTAACTAGCACCTCCAATGAGCAGTTCTTC.

The V gene is TRBV27, the J gene TRBJ2-3, with D possibly TRBD1 on 5 matching bases. Per the germline V gene, CDR1 is MNHEY and CDR2 is SMNVEV (reference sequence). This CDR3 region has 14 residues. V was shortened by 1 base and J by 1 base, with 6 bases between the two germline ends. CDR3 region: CASSLLGGTDTQYF. The CDR3 DNA sequence: TGTGCCAGCAGTTTATTAGGGGGCACAGATACGCAGTATTTT.